Below are 2 T cell receptor beta chains sequenced from a single sample in a study of identifying expanded T cells in peripheral blood. Sequenced by immunoSEQ multiplex PCR; TCRdb stores in-frame clones only, minus some. In the table there are about 100,000 clones, approximately 88% of which are singletons. Sequenced: blood. The receptors were sampled from a person aged 18-70 years in good health.

The J gene is TRBJ2-7, the V gene TRBV30; D might be TRBD1 or TRBD2, each matching 5 bases. Germline V CDR1 and CDR2: GTSNPN, SVGIG (reference sequence). Trimming shortened V by 0 bases and J by 5 bases, and 20 bases separated the two germline ends. This CDR3 has 16 residues. CDR3 sequence: CAWSVQGTPGRNEQYF. The CDR3 coding sequence is TGTGCCTGGAGTGTACAAGGGACCCCGGGAAGAAACGAGCAGTACTTC.

The V call is TRBV10-3, the J call TRBJ2-3; the D gene is possibly TRBD1 (6 bases). The CDR3 length is 15 residues. Germline assignment: CDR1 ENHRY and CDR2 SYGVKD. V was cut by 5 bases and J by 2 bases, with 14 bases left in between. For the CDR3, the DNA is TGTGCCATCAGTCAACAGGGCCCACCCACAGATACGCAGTATTTT. It specifies CAISQQGPPTDTQYF.